This TCR beta chain was captured by sequencing in a study of vaccination and CD4 T cells after COVID-19. As for this clonotype: The antigen is undetermined.

Oncomine TCR Beta short-read sequencing was applied to DNA from cultured CD4+ T cells. TCRdb re-analysed the PCR reads in MiXCR, keeping a single row per CDR3 protein. Here the sample spans 7,000 to 9,000 distinct CDR3 sequences, roughly 29% being singletons. The CDR3 is 13 residues long. Germline V gene lookup returns CDR1 SGHTA and CDR2 FQGNSA. Trimming took 5 bases from V and 9 from J; bases not matched to a gene: 8. Treatment in this sample: roughly ten-day PBMC culture with coronavirus spike peptide pools or control peptides (ViraFEST assay). Unexposed donor CD4+ T cells predated the COVID-19 pandemic, collected 2011-2018. TCR sequencing followed the expansion of antigen-specific T cells with peptide pools in ViraFEST.

The sequenced sample was CD4+ T cells from blood, cultured in vitro. The TCR comes from a human donor in good health. The V and J genes are TRBV7-2 and TRBJ2-3, with TRBD2 matching 7 bases. This chain's CDR3 is CASSPVRGVTQYF. The CDR3 region has the DNA TGTGCCAGCAGCCCAGTCCGGGGGGTCACGCAGTATTTT.